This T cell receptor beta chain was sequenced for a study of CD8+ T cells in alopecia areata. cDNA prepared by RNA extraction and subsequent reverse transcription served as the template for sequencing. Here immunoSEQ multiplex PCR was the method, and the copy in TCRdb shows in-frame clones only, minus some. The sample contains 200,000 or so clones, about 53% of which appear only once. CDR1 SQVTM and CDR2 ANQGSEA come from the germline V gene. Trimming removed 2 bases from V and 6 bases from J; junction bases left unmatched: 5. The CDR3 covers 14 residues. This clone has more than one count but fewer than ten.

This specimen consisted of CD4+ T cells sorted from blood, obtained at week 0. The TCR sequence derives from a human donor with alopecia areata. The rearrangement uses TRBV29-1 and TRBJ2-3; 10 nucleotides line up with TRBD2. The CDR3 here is CSVELAGVGDTQYF. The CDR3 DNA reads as TGCAGCGTTGAACTAGCGGGAGTCGGGGATACGCAGTATTTT.